This TCR beta chain was found in a study of blood T cell repertoires in COVID-19. Study as a whole: COVID-19 samples collected from the United States, Italy and Spain covered acute and convalescent phases.

CDR3 length: 15 amino acids. V shed 1 base and J shed 2 bases, with 12 bases lying between them. Per germline, CDR1 SGHAT and CDR2 FQNNGV. Study processing details: Amplification from reference gene primers served as the basis for estimated nucleated cell counts. The protocol was immunoSEQ multiplex PCR, while the TCRdb copy is restricted to in-frame clones and leaves out a portion. V and J calls and clone size are given by that table; D and trimming were obtained from the DNA. Found here are about 270,000 clones, approximately 91% of them singletons; the top ten hold less than 2.5%. Specimen: peripheral blood. V is TRBV11-2 and J is TRBJ2-7; D might be TRBD1 (5 bases). This sequence was found in a man aged 45-65 years with acute or convalescent COVID-19. The CDR3 sequence: CASSLAWGPAYEQYF. The CDR3, as DNA: TGTGCCAGCAGCTTAGCTTGGGGCCCCGCCTACGAGCAGTACTTC.